This TCR beta chain derives from a study of CXCR3-negative and CXCR3-positive naive CD8 T cells. Carrying UMI labels, the TRB cDNA libraries were prepared through 5' RACE. TCRdb reprocessed the 5' RACE reads; each CDR3 protein has one entry and no DNA is given. The sample's table shows 150,000 to 170,000 distinct CDR3 sequences. With 300,000 cells each, the CD8+ T cell subsets were individually sorted in triplicate. The CDR3 length is 13 residues. Germline lookup yields CDR1 SNHLY and CDR2 FYNNEI. Regarding the study as a whole: CXCR3-negative naive cells had less hydrophobic TRB CDR3s than did CXCR3-positive naive cells. The naive subsets expressed comparable surface CD5, and the authors inferred TCR strength from TRB CDR3 properties.

As to this clonotype: The target antigen is unknown.

V gene TRBV2 combines with J gene TRBJ1-1. Source material: naive CXCR3+ CD8+ T cells from blood. Regarding subset: CD45RO-CCR7+CD27+CD95- naive CD8+ T cells expressing CXCR3 (TNR3+). The receptor's source is a human donor in good health. Some clones in this sample may be carry-over from other donors' samples. The CDR3 sequence: CASSSAVATEAFF.